The rows below give T cell receptor beta chains drawn from one sample of a study of blood T cells in healthy people across ages. TCRdb recomputed calls from the 5' RACE reads with MiXCR, one row per CDR3 protein. In the table there are about 800,000 distinct CDR3 sequences, around 25% of which are singletons. These data are also associated with another study on T cells of mothers and their children.

The sequencing sample was made of blood. These receptors came from a boy younger than 18 in good health. The CDR3 runs from the conserved cysteine through the conserved F or W. The order of the fields is V gene, J gene, clone size, D gene, CDR3 DNA, CDR3 protein. A D gene is named only where the DNA matches it firmly. Clone size is not always given. Where it is, it says once, few, many or a class for expanded clones.

V gene: TRBV11-2; J gene: TRBJ2-3; clone size: few; D gene: .; CDR3 DNA: TGTGTCAGCAGCTTGGTCTTCACAGATACGCAGTATTTT; CDR3 protein: CVSSLVFTDTQYF
V gene: TRBV12-3/TRBV12-4; J gene: TRBJ2-1; clone size: few; D gene: .; CDR3 DNA: TGTGCCAGCAGTTCTTTAGGGAATGAGCAGTTCTTC; CDR3 protein: CASSSLGNEQFF
V gene: TRBV20-1; J gene: TRBJ2-1; clone size: .; D gene: .; CDR3 DNA: TGCAGTGCGAATCGCCAGGGTGGGGGTAATGAGCAGTTCTTC; CDR3 protein: CSANRQGGGNEQFF
V gene: TRBV19; J gene: TRBJ1-1; clone size: .; D gene: .; CDR3 DNA: TGTGCCAGTAGGAGACCGGGAGCCACTGAAGCTTTCTTT; CDR3 protein: CASRRPGATEAFF
V gene: TRBV5-6; J gene: TRBJ2-5; clone size: .; D gene: .; CDR3 DNA: TGTGCCAGCAGCGCCTGGGGTTCGGGGACCCAGTACTTC; CDR3 protein: CASSAWGSGTQYF
V gene: TRBV7-2; J gene: TRBJ2-7; clone size: few; D gene: TRBD2; CDR3 DNA: TGTGCCAGCAGCCAAGGGGACTACCTTTACGAGCAGTACTTC; CDR3 protein: CASSQGDYLYEQYF
V gene: TRBV20-1; J gene: TRBJ2-5; clone size: .; D gene: TRBD2; CDR3 DNA: TGCAGTGCTAGGACTAGCGGGGGGCTTCAAGAGACCCAGTACTTC; CDR3 protein: CSARTSGGLQETQYF
V gene: TRBV20-1; J gene: TRBJ2-7; clone size: .; D gene: .; CDR3 DNA: TGCAGTGCTAAGGGGCGAGGCGACGAGCAGTACTTC; CDR3 protein: CSAKGRGDEQYF
V gene: TRBV6-2/TRBV6-3; J gene: TRBJ2-2; clone size: .; D gene: .; CDR3 DNA: TGTGCCACCACAGACCTAGTAGGCGGGGAGCTGTTTTTT; CDR3 protein: CATTDLVGGELFF
V gene: TRBV7-2; J gene: TRBJ2-6; clone size: .; D gene: .; CDR3 DNA: TGTGCCAGCAGCTCTTCAGTATCTGGGGCCAACGTCCTGACTTTC; CDR3 protein: CASSSSVSGANVLTF
V gene: TRBV7-2; J gene: TRBJ2-3; clone size: .; D gene: .; CDR3 DNA: TGTGCCAGCAGGGACCCGGGACACCTTAGCACAGATACGCAGTATTTT; CDR3 protein: CASRDPGHLSTDTQYF
V gene: TRBV19; J gene: TRBJ1-2; clone size: .; D gene: .; CDR3 DNA: TGTGCCAGTACCCAGGGATCCACTGGCTACACCTTC; CDR3 protein: CASTQGSTGYTF
V gene: TRBV7-9; J gene: TRBJ1-1; clone size: many; D gene: .; CDR3 DNA: TGTGCCAGCAGCCCCCCCGCGGGCACTGAAGCTTTCTTT; CDR3 protein: CASSPPAGTEAFF
V gene: TRBV28; J gene: TRBJ2-6; clone size: many; D gene: .; CDR3 DNA: TGTGCCAGCAGTTACCCCCTGGGGGCCAACGTCCTGACTTTC; CDR3 protein: CASSYPLGANVLTF
V gene: TRBV10-3; J gene: TRBJ1-3; clone size: .; D gene: .; CDR3 DNA: TGTGCCATTACGCCCGGGAGAAACACCATATATTTT; CDR3 protein: CAITPGRNTIYF
V gene: TRBV5-1; J gene: TRBJ1-4; clone size: few; D gene: .; CDR3 DNA: TGCGCCAGCAGCTTGTACGGTGAAGAAAAACTGTTTTTT; CDR3 protein: CASSLYGEEKLFF
V gene: TRBV12-3/TRBV12-4; J gene: TRBJ2-3; clone size: .; D gene: .; CDR3 DNA: TGTGCCAGCACGGCGGACAGATCTAGAGCAGATATGCAGTATTTT; CDR3 protein: CASTADRSRADMQYF
V gene: TRBV28; J gene: TRBJ2-7; clone size: .; D gene: .; CDR3 DNA: TGTGCCAGCAGTATCTTTAAGGGCTACGAGCAGTACTTC; CDR3 protein: CASSIFKGYEQYF
V gene: TRBV29-1; J gene: TRBJ2-3; clone size: .; D gene: TRBD2; CDR3 DNA: TGCAGCGTCCCCAGAGCGGGGGGCTCAGATACGCAGTATTTT; CDR3 protein: CSVPRAGGSDTQYF
V gene: TRBV7-9; J gene: TRBJ2-6; clone size: .; D gene: .; CDR3 DNA: TGTGCCAGCACCCGGACCCAAGGCCTTGGGGCCAACGTCCTGACTTTC; CDR3 protein: CASTRTQGLGANVLTF
V gene: TRBV20-1; J gene: TRBJ2-5; clone size: .; D gene: .; CDR3 DNA: TGCAGTGTTCAAGAGACCCAGTACTTC; CDR3 protein: CSVQETQYF
V gene: TRBV7-2; J gene: TRBJ2-6; clone size: few; D gene: .; CDR3 DNA: TGTGCCAGCAGCTTACAGGGGCTCAGCGTCCTGACTTTC; CDR3 protein: CASSLQGLSVLTF
V gene: TRBV5-1; J gene: TRBJ2-7; clone size: .; D gene: TRBD1; CDR3 DNA: TGCGCCAGCAGCAAGGAGGGCACCGGGACAGGGGGTTACGAGCAGTACTTC; CDR3 protein: CASSKEGTGTGGYEQYF
V gene: TRBV11-2; J gene: TRBJ2-7; clone size: few; D gene: .; CDR3 DNA: TGTGCCAGCAGCTTAGCAGCGGGTTTCTACGAGCAGTGCTTC; CDR3 protein: CASSLAAGFYEQCF
V gene: TRBV3-1; J gene: TRBJ1-1; clone size: .; D gene: TRBD1; CDR3 DNA: TGTGCCAGCAGCCAATGGACAGGGGATCGAGCTTTCTTT; CDR3 protein: CASSQWTGDRAFF
V gene: TRBV7-2; J gene: TRBJ2-3; clone size: .; D gene: TRBD2; CDR3 DNA: TGTGCCAGCAGCCCCGGGACTAGCGGGGGCTATAGCACAGATACGCAGTATTTT; CDR3 protein: CASSPGTSGGYSTDTQYF
V gene: TRBV5-6; J gene: TRBJ2-7; clone size: .; D gene: TRBD2; CDR3 DNA: TGTGCCAGCAGCTCAGCTAGCGGGCCCTTCTACGAGCAGTACTTC; CDR3 protein: CASSSASGPFYEQYF
V gene: TRBV7-9; J gene: TRBJ2-5; clone size: once; D gene: .; CDR3 DNA: TGTGCCAGCAGCTTTAGGCGGGCGGGGGCGAGAGAGACCCAGTACTTC; CDR3 protein: CASSFRRAGARETQYF
V gene: TRBV11-1; J gene: TRBJ1-2; clone size: .; D gene: .; CDR3 DNA: TGTGCCAGCAGCCTCTCCTACGACAGTAACTATGGCTACACCTTC; CDR3 protein: CASSLSYDSNYGYTF
V gene: TRBV28; J gene: TRBJ2-1; clone size: few; D gene: .; CDR3 DNA: TGTGCCAGCAGTTTTTGGACAGTGGGCCACAATGAGCAGTTCTTC; CDR3 protein: CASSFWTVGHNEQFF
V gene: TRBV6-6; J gene: TRBJ2-1; clone size: .; D gene: .; CDR3 DNA: TGTGCCAGCAAGGAGTTGAGGGGGAACTCCTACAATGAGCAGTTCTTC; CDR3 protein: CASKELRGNSYNEQFF
V gene: TRBV3-1; J gene: TRBJ1-2; clone size: few; D gene: .; CDR3 DNA: TGTGCCAGCAGCCGTCCCGCCAGTGAAGTTTATGGCTACACCTTC; CDR3 protein: CASSRPASEVYGYTF
V gene: TRBV4-1; J gene: TRBJ2-7; clone size: few; D gene: TRBD1; CDR3 DNA: TGCGCCAGCAGCCTCACCCTTGGGGACAGGGGAACCTACGAGCAGTACTTC; CDR3 protein: CASSLTLGDRGTYEQYF
V gene: TRBV29-1; J gene: TRBJ2-3; clone size: few; D gene: .; CDR3 DNA: TGCAGCGTTCGTCCCACAGATACGCAGTATTTT; CDR3 protein: CSVRPTDTQYF
V gene: TRBV5-1; J gene: TRBJ2-7; clone size: many; D gene: .; CDR3 DNA: TGTGCCAGCAGCTTAGAGGGCCCCTACGAGCAGTACTTC; CDR3 protein: CASSLEGPYEQYF
V gene: TRBV7-2; J gene: TRBJ2-7; clone size: many; D gene: .; CDR3 DNA: TGTGCCAGCAGCCCCCGACTCCTCGAGCAGTACTTC; CDR3 protein: CASSPRLLEQYF
V gene: TRBV25-1; J gene: TRBJ2-5; clone size: .; D gene: .; CDR3 DNA: TGTGCCAGCAGTGCTCCCCGGGACATACAAGAGACCCAGTACTTC; CDR3 protein: CASSAPRDIQETQYF
V gene: TRBV18; J gene: TRBJ1-5; clone size: once; D gene: TRBD1; CDR3 DNA: TGTGCCAGCTCACCACCTCGGACAGGGCGAGATCAGCCCCAGCATTTT; CDR3 protein: CASSPPRTGRDQPQHF
V gene: TRBV5-1; J gene: TRBJ2-7; clone size: few; D gene: TRBD1; CDR3 DNA: TGCGCCAGCAGGACGGGACAGACCTACGAGCAGTACTTC; CDR3 protein: CASRTGQTYEQYF
V gene: TRBV12-3/TRBV12-4; J gene: TRBJ2-5; clone size: .; D gene: .; CDR3 DNA: TGTGTCAGCAGTCCCGGTGGGACGCAAGAGACCCAGTACTTC; CDR3 protein: CVSSPGGTQETQYF
V gene: TRBV3-1; J gene: TRBJ2-7; clone size: few; D gene: .; CDR3 DNA: TGTGCCAGCAGCCAAGTGGTCAGCGAGCAGTACTTC; CDR3 protein: CASSQVVSEQYF
V gene: TRBV11-1; J gene: TRBJ1-4; clone size: .; D gene: .; CDR3 DNA: TGTGCCAGCAGCCCATCGCCGGGGACAACTAATGAAAAACTGTTTTTT; CDR3 protein: CASSPSPGTTNEKLFF